This entry features one T cell receptor (beta chain) sequence. Antigen: not known. The sample comes from a study of post-analysis software for immune sequencing data. Across the whole study: Secondary progressive, relapsing-remitting and progressive-relapsing multiple sclerosis were among the included disease courses.

Germline loops: CDR1 SEHNR, CDR2 FQNEAQ (reference sequence). The CDR3 has 14 amino acids. V was pared by 6 bases and J by 4 bases, with 6 bases of the junction left unmatched. Study conclusions and caveats: When compared against controls, multiple sclerosis patients showed significantly lower normalized Chao1 diversity. Pronounced co-clustering by F measure was evident among identically batched samples. About 5 TRBV segments, including TRBV5-6, TRBV5-1 and TRBV20-1, were more frequent in patients than controls.

Unique molecular identifiers were built into the TCR beta cDNA libraries. About 500,000 cDNA molecules came from around 1 to 10 million T cells. One entry per CDR3 protein results from TCRdb running MiXCR on the PCR reads. The sample lists about 800,000 distinct CDR3 sequences, around 27% seen once, with 0.5% to 0.6% in the top ten. Sequenced input: blood. The sequence came from a girl under 18 with multiple sclerosis. The chain couples TRBV7-9 to TRBJ1-1, with 9 bases fitting TRBD1. The CDR3 region has the DNA TGTGCCAGCAGGCTTCCGACAGGGGGCACTGAAGCTTTCTTT. Its protein product is CASRLPTGGTEAFF. Complete variable domain (other parts from reference TRBV7-9 and TRBJ1-1): DTGVSQNPRHKITKRGQNVTFRCDPISEHNRLYWYRQTLGQGPEFLTYFQNEAQLEKSRLLSDRFSAERPKGSFSTLEIQRTEQGDSAMYLCASRLPTGGTEAFFGQGTRLTVV.